The 28 T cell receptor beta chains below all came from one sample that was sequenced in a study of monozygotic twins with inflammatory bowel disease. Following a re-call of the 5' RACE reads, TCRdb has one entry per CDR3 protein and lacks DNA. Listed are about 160,000 distinct CDR3 sequences; 2.4% falls within the top ten. The sample was blood. The source of these receptors is a human donor with ulcerative colitis or Crohn's disease, or a healthy co-twin of an affected twin (not recorded which).

The J gene is TRBJ2-1, the V gene TRBV28. Germline lookup yields CDR1 MDHEN and CDR2 SYDVKM. CDR3 length: 13 amino acids. The CDR3 sequence: CASVSSSYNEQFF.

V is TRBV15 and J is TRBJ2-1; TCRdb names TRBD2, which stays unverified in the absence of DNA. CDR3 length: 16 residues. CDR1 LNHNV and CDR2 YYDKDF come from the germline V gene (reference sequence). The CDR3 loop is CATRREEGNYRNEQFF.

This chain joins TRBV7-8 and TRBJ2-7; TCRdb selects TRBD2, and the lack of DNA leaves this call unchecked. The germline V gene has CDR1 SGHVS and CDR2 FQNEAQ. The CDR3 is made up of 16 amino acids. The chain's CDR3 is CASSPMGSGKAYEQYF. Supplemented by reference TRBV7-8 and TRBJ2-7, the full variable domain reads GAGVSQSPRYKVAKRGQDVALRCDPISGHVSLFWYQQALGQGPEFLTYFQNEAQLDKSGLPSDRFFAERPEGSVSTLKIQRTQQEDSAVYLCASSPMGSGKAYEQYFGPGTRLTVT.

This chain's CDR3 is CASSSRGGVRQLREQYF. The genes are TRBV7-8 and TRBJ2-7; TCRdb calls TRBD1, which cannot be checked without DNA. The CDR3 extends over 17 amino acids. Germline values: CDR1 SGHVS, CDR2 FQNEAQ.

The rearrangement links TRBV5-1 to TRBJ2-2; TCRdb indicates TRBD1, and absent DNA this call remains unverified. The CDR3 extends over 15 amino acids. The germline CDR1 and CDR2 sequences are SGHRS and YFSETQ. This CDR3 is CASTLGDRNTGELFF.

The gene calls are TRBV25-1 and TRBJ1-2; TCRdb reports TRBD1, a call that lacks DNA to check it against. CDR1 and CDR2 from the germline V gene are MGHDK and SYGVNS. The CDR3 is made up of 14 amino acids. This chain's CDR3 is CASSSFGQARGYTF.

The chain employs TRBV10-3 and TRBJ2-3; the D call from TCRdb, TRBD2, cannot be confirmed without DNA. This CDR3 has 16 amino acids. The germline V gene encodes CDR1 ENHRY and CDR2 SYGVKD. The CDR3 sequence: CAISESAGGLQDTQYF.

CDR3 sequence reads: CASSFGPGRVTGELFF. The V call is TRBV5-1, the J call TRBJ2-2; the TCRdb call, TRBD1, lacks DNA for checking. The germline V gene encodes CDR1 SGHRS and CDR2 YFSETQ. The CDR3 has 16 residues.

The chain employs TRBV10-3 and TRBJ2-1. Germline V gene lookup returns CDR1 ENHRY and CDR2 SYGVKD. The CDR3 is 12 amino acids. CDR3 protein: CAISDSYNEQFF.

The chain couples TRBV5-1 to TRBJ2-1; the D call from TCRdb, TRBD1, cannot be confirmed without DNA. The CDR3 totals 14 residues. Germline loops: CDR1 SGHRS, CDR2 YFSETQ. CDR3 amino acids: CASSDQGATNEQFF. Looking up the rest from reference TRBV5-1 and TRBJ2-1 gives the full variable domain: KAGVTQTPRYLIKTRGQQVTLSCSPISGHRSVSWYQQTPGQGLQFLFEYFSETQRNKGNFPGRFSGRQFSNSRSEMNVSTLELGDSALYLCASSDQGATNEQFFGPGTRLTVL.

The rearrangement links TRBV6-6 to TRBJ1-1. This CDR3 has 14 amino acids. CDR1 MNHNY and CDR2 SVGAGI come from the germline V gene (reference sequence). The CDR3 reads CASSSGGQVTEAFF.

This chain links TRBV12-3 or TRBV12-4 with TRBJ1-4; TCRdb outputs TRBD1, but without DNA this stays unchecked. The CDR3 covers 17 residues. The CDR3 spells CASSPPRGTGGDEKLFF.

The chain carries TRBV5-6 and TRBJ2-1; TCRdb designates TRBD2, a call that cannot be tested without DNA. This CDR3 has 12 amino acids. Germline lookup yields CDR1 SGHDT and CDR2 YYEEEE. CDR3 loop: CASSLTAGEQFF. The whole variable domain, remainder taken from reference TRBV5-6 and TRBJ2-1, is DAGVTQSPTHLIKTRGQQVTLRCSPKSGHDTVSWYQQALGQGPQFIFQYYEEEERQRGNFPDRFSGHQFPNYSSELNVNALLLGDSALYLCASSLTAGEQFFGPGTRLTVL.

The J gene is TRBJ2-1, the V gene TRBV6-4; the TCRdb D gene call, TRBD2, has no DNA to confirm it. Looked up from germline, CDR1 is MRHNA and CDR2 is SNTAGT. This CDR3 has 15 residues. The CDR3 loop is CASSDSAGAYNEQFF.

The rearrangement links TRBV6-2 or TRBV6-3 to TRBJ2-4; the D call from TCRdb, TRBD2, cannot be confirmed without DNA. The CDR3 consists of 13 residues. Germline values: CDR1 MNHEY, CDR2 SVGEGT. The CDR3 here is CASSLQDFNIQYF.

This sequence joins TRBV4-2 and TRBJ2-3; without DNA, the TCRdb call of TRBD1 cannot be checked. Germline loops: CDR1 LGHNA, CDR2 YNFKEQ. The CDR3 length is 16 residues. The CDR3 is CASSQLGQGTTDTQYF.

The genes are TRBV5-7 and TRBJ2-5; TCRdb's assignment of TRBD2 cannot be checked, as there is no DNA. TRBV5-7 falls under the ORF class, with uncertain function. The CDR3 is 14 amino acids. The CDR3 region is CASSLCLGRETQYF.

The rearrangement links TRBV7-8 to TRBJ2-7. CDR1 is SGHVS and CDR2 is FQNEAQ in the germline V gene. CDR3 size: 13 residues. CDR3 sequence: CASSMRTTYEQYF.

J is TRBJ2-4 and V is TRBV7-2. The CDR3 contains 15 residues. Per the germline V gene, CDR1 is SGHTA and CDR2 is FQGNSA. CDR3 residues: CASSPPTVTKNIQYF.

This chain uses TRBV5-1 with TRBJ2-2; the TRBD1 assignment by TCRdb is unverifiable without DNA. The CDR3 consists of 14 residues. The germline CDR1 and CDR2 sequences are SGHRS and YFSETQ. The CDR3 is CASSDRDNTGELFF.

The chain couples TRBV10-3 to TRBJ2-5; TCRdb picks TRBD1, but there is no DNA to check that call. Germline assignment: CDR1 ENHRY and CDR2 SYGVKD. This CDR3 is 14 amino acids long. The CDR3 region is CAISVGTGGETQYF.

The J gene is TRBJ2-1, the V gene TRBV5-1; TCRdb outputs TRBD2, but without DNA this stays unchecked. In germline, CDR1 is SGHRS, CDR2 YFSETQ. CDR3 length: 13 amino acids. This chain's CDR3 is CASRTSGDNEQFF.

The J gene is TRBJ1-1, the V gene TRBV7-9; there is no DNA to check the TCRdb D call of TRBD1. The CDR3 is 14 amino acids. Looked up from germline, CDR1 is SEHNR and CDR2 is FQNEAQ (reference sequence). The CDR3 loop is CASSLAGTELKAFF.

The CDR3 loop reads CASNYDQGGYTF. This chain joins TRBV12-3 or TRBV12-4 and TRBJ1-2; the D gene TCRdb calls, TRBD1, cannot be checked with no DNA. The CDR3 sequence is 12 residues long.

The chain carries TRBV5-1 and TRBJ1-1; TCRdb selects TRBD1, and the lack of DNA leaves this call unchecked. Looked up from germline, CDR1 is SGHRS and CDR2 is YFSETQ. This CDR3 region has 16 residues. The CDR3 protein is CASSSRSSVGNTEAFF.

The chain uses TRBV28 and TRBJ2-2. This CDR3 comprises 15 residues. CDR1 is MDHEN, CDR2 SYDVKM, per germline. Here the CDR3 reads CASSFLQQNTGELFF.

J is TRBJ2-7 and V is TRBV10-3; the TRBD2 assignment by TCRdb is unverifiable without DNA. CDR3 length equals 15 residues. Looked up from germline, CDR1 is ENHRY and CDR2 is SYGVKD. The CDR3 sequence: CAIGRTREGSYEQYF.

The chain carries TRBV10-2 and TRBJ1-4. This CDR3 has 14 amino acids. Germline CDR1 and CDR2: WSHSY and SAAADI. The CDR3 spells CASHDGRTNEKLFF.